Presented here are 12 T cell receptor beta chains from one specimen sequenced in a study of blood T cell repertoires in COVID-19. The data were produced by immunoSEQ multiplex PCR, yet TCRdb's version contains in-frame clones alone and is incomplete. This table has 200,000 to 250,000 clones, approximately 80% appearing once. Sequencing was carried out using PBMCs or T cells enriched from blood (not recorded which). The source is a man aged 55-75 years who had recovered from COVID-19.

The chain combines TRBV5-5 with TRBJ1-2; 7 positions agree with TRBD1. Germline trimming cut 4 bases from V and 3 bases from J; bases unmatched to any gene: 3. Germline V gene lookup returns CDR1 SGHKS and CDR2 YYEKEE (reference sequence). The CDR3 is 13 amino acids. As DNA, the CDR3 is TGTGCCAGCAGCCCAGACAGGGACTATGGCTACACCTTC. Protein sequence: CASSPDRDYGYTF.

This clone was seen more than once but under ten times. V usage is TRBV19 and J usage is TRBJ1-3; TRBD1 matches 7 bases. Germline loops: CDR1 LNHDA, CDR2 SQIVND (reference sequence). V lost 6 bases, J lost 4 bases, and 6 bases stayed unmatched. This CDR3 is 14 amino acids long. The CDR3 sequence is CASRQGLSGNTIYF. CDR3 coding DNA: TGTGCCAGTAGACAGGGGCTATCCGGAAACACCATATATTTT.

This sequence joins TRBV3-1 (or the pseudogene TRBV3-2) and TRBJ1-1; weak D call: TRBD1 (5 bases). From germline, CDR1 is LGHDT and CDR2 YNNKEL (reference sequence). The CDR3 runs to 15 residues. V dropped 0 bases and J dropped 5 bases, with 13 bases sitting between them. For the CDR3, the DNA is TGTGCCAGCAGCCAAGAACTCCCGGGGGAGACTGAAGCTTTCTTT. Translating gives CASSQELPGETEAFF.

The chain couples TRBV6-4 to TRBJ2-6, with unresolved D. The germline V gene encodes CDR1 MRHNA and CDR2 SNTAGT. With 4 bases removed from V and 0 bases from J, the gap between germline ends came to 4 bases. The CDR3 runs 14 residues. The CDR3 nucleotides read TGTGCCAGCAGTGCCCACTCTGGGGCCAACGTCCTGACTTTC. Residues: CASSAHSGANVLTF.

Written as DNA, the CDR3 is TGTGCCAGCGCCCAAAGCGGGTCGAACACCGGGGAGCTGTTTTTT. This codes for CASAQSGSNTGELFF. The rearrangement joins TRBV27 to TRBJ2-2; perhaps TRBD2 as D (6 bases). V was trimmed by 8 bases and J by 0 bases, leaving 13 bases between them. The CDR3 has 15 residues. The V gene's germline CDR1 is MNHEY and CDR2 SMNVEV (reference sequence).

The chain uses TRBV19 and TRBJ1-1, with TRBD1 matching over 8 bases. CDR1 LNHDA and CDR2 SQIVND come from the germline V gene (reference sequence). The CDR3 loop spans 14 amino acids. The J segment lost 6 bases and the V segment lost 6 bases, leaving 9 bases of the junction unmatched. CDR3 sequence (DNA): TGTGCCAGTAGCCGGACAGGGCAGGAAGCTGAAGCTTTCTTT. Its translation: CASSRTGQEAEAFF.

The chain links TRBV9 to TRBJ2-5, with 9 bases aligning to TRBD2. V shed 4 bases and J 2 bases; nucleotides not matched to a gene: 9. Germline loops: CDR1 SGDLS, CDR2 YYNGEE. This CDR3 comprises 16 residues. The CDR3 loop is CASSPLAGRGQETQYF. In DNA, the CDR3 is TGTGCCAGCAGCCCTCTAGCGGGGAGGGGGCAAGAGACCCAGTACTTC.

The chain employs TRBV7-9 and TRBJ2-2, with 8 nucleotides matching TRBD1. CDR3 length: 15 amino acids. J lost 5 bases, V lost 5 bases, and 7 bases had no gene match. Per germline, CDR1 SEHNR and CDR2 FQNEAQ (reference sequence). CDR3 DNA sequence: TGTGCCAGCAGCCGAATGGACAGGGCGACCGGGGAGCTGTTTTTT. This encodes CASSRMDRATGELFF.

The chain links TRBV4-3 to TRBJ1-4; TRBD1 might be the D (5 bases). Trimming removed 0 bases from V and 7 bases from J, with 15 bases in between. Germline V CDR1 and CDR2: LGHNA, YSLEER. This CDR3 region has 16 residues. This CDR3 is CASSQDPLGRLEKLFF. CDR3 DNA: TGCGCCAGCAGCCAAGATCCGTTGGGGCGGCTTGAAAAACTGTTTTTT.

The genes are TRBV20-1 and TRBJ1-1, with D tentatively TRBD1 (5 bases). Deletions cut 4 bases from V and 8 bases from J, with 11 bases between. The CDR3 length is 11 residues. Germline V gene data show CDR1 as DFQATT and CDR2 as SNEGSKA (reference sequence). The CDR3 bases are TGCAGTGCTACGATAGGACACGAAGCTTTCTTT. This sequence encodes CSATIGHEAFF.

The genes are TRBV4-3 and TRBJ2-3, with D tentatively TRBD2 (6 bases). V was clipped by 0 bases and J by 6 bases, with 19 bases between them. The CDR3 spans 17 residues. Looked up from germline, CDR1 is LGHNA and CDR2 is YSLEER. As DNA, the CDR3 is TGCGCCAGCAGCCAAGACGGGGGTATGGGGCTCTGGGATACGCAGTATTTT. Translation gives CASSQDGGMGLWDTQYF.

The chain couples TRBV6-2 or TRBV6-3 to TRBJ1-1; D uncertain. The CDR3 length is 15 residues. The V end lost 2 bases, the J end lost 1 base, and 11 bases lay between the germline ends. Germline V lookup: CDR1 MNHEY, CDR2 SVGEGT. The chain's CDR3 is CASSYGLGANTEAFF. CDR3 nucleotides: TGTGCCAGCAGTTACGGGCTGGGAGCGAACACTGAAGCTTTCTTT.